This entry features one T cell receptor (beta chain) sequence. Its antigen remains unknown. The germline CDR1 and CDR2 sequences are MDHEN and SYDVKM. Trimming left V 10 bases short and J 1 base short, with 10 bases between. This CDR3 region has 12 residues. These data originate in a study of cytomegalovirus exposure and HLA in healthy donors. Study context: A data release that came early held approximately 85 million unique TCRs from HLA-typed donors. Study results and limitations: When analyzed later, the rates of TCR association showed variation by HLA locus, with DRB1 the most and HLA-C the fewest.

PCR employed 60 Vbeta and 13 Jbeta primers. Original data processing: Later work found tens of millions of unique TCR beta chains, with about 10 million shared. Only in-frame clones appear in the TCRdb table, and some are missing; sequencing was by immunoSEQ multiplex PCR. That table supplies the V and J calls and clone size; D and trimming were determined from the DNA. The repertoire holds about 200,000 clones, almost 70% seen once, with 2.6% in the top ten. This sequence joins TRBV28 and TRBJ1-2; D unresolved. Specimen: PBMCs. The sequence was collected from a middle-aged man in good health and CMV-seropositive. The CDR3 DNA is TGTGCCACCTGGGCATATAACTATGGCTACACCTTC. Protein product: CATWAYNYGYTF.